This entry features one TCR beta chain sequence. Its specificity is not known. Each PCR replicate run on unsorted PBMC took in 300 ng DNA, roughly 29,000 T cell genomes. Assay used: immunoSEQ multiplex PCR; TCRdb lists only in-frame clones, some missing. The sample shows around 500,000 clones, roughly four fifths of them seen only once. The entry originates in a study of shared clonotypes between healthy human individuals. Study-wide results and caveats: A small donor pool kept down the genetic and exposure-history diversity that was represented.

This clonotype originated in a woman aged 40 to 55 in good health. Some clones in this sample may be carry-over from other donors' samples. The sample consisted of PBMCs.

The CDR3 DNA is TGTGCCACCCAGAAGGACGGGAGTAGGGAGACCCAGTACTTC. The encoded protein is CATQKDGSRETQYF. This sequence joins TRBV2 and TRBJ2-5; D may be TRBD2 (6 bases). Germline V gives CDR1 SNHLY, CDR2 FYNNEI. V was shortened by 10 bases and J by 5 bases, with 20 bases between the two germline ends. The CDR3 spans 14 residues. Full variable domain (rest looked up from reference TRBV2 and TRBJ2-5): EPEVTQTPSHQVTQMGQEVILRCVPISNHLYFYWYRQILGQKVEFLVSFYNNEISEKSEIFDDQFSVERPDGSNFTLKIRSTKLEDSAMYFCATQKDGSRETQYFGPGTRLLVL.